These T cell receptor beta chains were read from a single sample in a study of human T cells and chemical hapten exposure. MiXCR was run by TCRdb on the RACE reads, yielding one entry per CDR3 protein. The sample has more than 85,000 distinct CDR3 sequences, 8.5% seen once. This material consisted of whole blood, taken in connection with sensitization to the hapten diphenylcyclopropenone (DPC). The receptor source for this set is a man aged 40-49 years with alopecia areata. Some clones in this sample may be carry-over from other donors' samples. The CDR3 runs from the conserved cysteine through the conserved F or W. The D gene is left open where the match is weak. Clone size is stated in some rows and not others, as once, few, many or a class when expanded.

>TRBJ2-7|TRBD1|.|15|TRBV11-1
TGTGCCAGCAGCTTAGCCTGGACAGGGGTACACGAGCAGTACTTC
CASSLAWTGVHEQYF
>TRBJ1-5|.|.|13|TRBV7-9
TGTGCCAGCAGCCTGGGCCAGGGTCAGCCCCAGCATTTT
CASSLGQGQPQHF
>TRBJ1-5|TRBD1|many|12|TRBV6-2/TRBV6-3
TGTGCCTCGGGGACAGGGGGTCAGCCCCAGCATTTT
CASGTGGQPQHF
>TRBJ2-3|.|few|13|TRBV7-2
TGTGCCAGCAGCTTAGCATGGGGGACCCAGCAGTATTTT
CASSLAWGTQQYF
>TRBJ1-1|.|few|13|TRBV29-1
TGCAGCGTTTACAGGGTGGTTGGGACTGAAGCTTTCTTT
CSVYRVVGTEAFF
>TRBJ2-1|TRBD2|many|17|TRBV28
TGTGCCAGCAGTTTAGGATCTGCGGGGACTAGCCTCTCGGGGCAGTTCTTC
CASSLGSAGTSLSGQFF
>TRBJ2-5|.|few|14|TRBV7-2
TGTGCCAGCAGCCCCGGAGGTCCCCAAGAGACCCAGTACTTC
CASSPGGPQETQYF
>TRBJ2-1|.|.|14|TRBV11-3
TGTGCCAGCAGCTTGCGGCCTACCAACAATGAGCAGTTCTTC
CASSLRPTNNEQFF
>TRBJ2-7|.|few|12|TRBV29-1
TGCAGCGTTGAGGGTGGGAACTACGAGCAGTACTTC
CSVEGGNYEQYF
>TRBJ1-3|.|few|14|TRBV12-3/TRBV12-4
TGTGCCAGCAGTTTGTGGGGGGCAGGAAACACCATATATTTT
CASSLWGAGNTIYF
>TRBJ2-7|.|few|11|TRBV28
TGTGCCAGCAGTTTATTAGGCGAGCAGTACTTC
CASSLLGEQYF
>TRBJ2-7|TRBD2|few|18|TRBV24-1
TGTGCCACCAGTGATTCGGGACTAGCGGGAGGTCCTTCCTACGAGCAGTACTTC
CATSDSGLAGGPSYEQYF
>TRBJ2-5|.|few|14|TRBV4-1
TGCGCCAGCAGCCAAGGGTCGGGCGGGTCGACCCAGTACTTC
CASSQGSGGSTQYF
>TRBJ2-1|TRBD2|many|16|TRBV12-3/TRBV12-4
TGTGCCAGCAGTCTATTAGCGGGAGGAGGAAACAATGAGCAGTTCTTC
CASSLLAGGGNNEQFF
>TRBJ2-3|.|few|14|TRBV29-1
TGCAGCGTTGGGCCCAGGGCCGGTCCAGATACGCAGTATTTT
CSVGPRAGPDTQYF
>TRBJ2-3|TRBD2|few|16|TRBV2
TGTGCCAGCAGCCGGCGCGGGGGGAGTATCACAGATACGCAGTATTTT
CASSRRGGSITDTQYF
>TRBJ2-1|TRBD2|many|14|TRBV20-1
TGCAGTGCCTTCCAACTAGCGGGGGGGTCGGAGCAGTTCTTC
CSAFQLAGGSEQFF
>TRBJ2-1|TRBD2|.|17|TRBV4-3
TGCGCCAGCAGCCAAGATGACGGACTAGTCCCTTACAATGAGCAGTTCTTC
CASSQDDGLVPYNEQFF
>TRBJ1-6|.|.|12|TRBV30
TGTGCCTGGAGTCGCGGGTATTCACCCCTCCACTTT
CAWSRGYSPLHF
>TRBJ2-5|TRBD2|few|15|TRBV6-2/TRBV6-3
TGTGCCAGCAGGGTAATAGCGGGAGTACAAGAGACCCAGTACTTC
CASRVIAGVQETQYF
>TRBJ1-6|.|.|14|TRBV7-2
TGTGCCACCACTCAGGGATACGATAATTCACCCCTCCACTTT
CATTQGYDNSPLHF
>TRBJ2-1|.|.|14|TRBV30
TGTGCCTGGAGTATAGGGGACACCCGTTTTGAGCAGTTCTTC
CAWSIGDTRFEQFF
>TRBJ2-5|.|.|14|TRBV12-3/TRBV12-4
TGTGCCAGCAGTCCGAATACAGGGAAAGAGACCCAGTACTTC
CASSPNTGKETQYF
>TRBJ1-1|.|many|12|TRBV7-9
TGTGCCAGCAGCTCTACGGGGGTTGAAGCTTTCTTT
CASSSTGVEAFF
>TRBJ2-7|TRBD1|many|13|TRBV20-1
TGCAGTGCTAGAGATGGGACAGGGTTTGGGCAGTACTTC
CSARDGTGFGQYF
>TRBJ1-2|.|.|13|TRBV27
TGTGCCAGCAGTTATAAATCGCAAGATGGCTACACCTTC
CASSYKSQDGYTF
>TRBJ1-5|.|.|14|TRBV4-1
TGCGCCAGCAGCCTCGTGGAGGGGGACCAGCCCCAGCATTTT
CASSLVEGDQPQHF
>TRBJ2-3|.|.|14|TRBV18
TGTGCCAGCTCACCAGGGGACTCCACAGATACGCAGTATTTT
CASSPGDSTDTQYF
>TRBJ2-6|.|.|14|TRBV5-1
TGCGCCAGCAGCCCAGAGTCTGGGGCCAACGTCCTGACTTTC
CASSPESGANVLTF
>TRBJ2-3|.|few|14|TRBV28
TGTGCCAGCAGTTCGACCGGGATGGGCGATACGCAGTATTTT
CASSSTGMGDTQYF